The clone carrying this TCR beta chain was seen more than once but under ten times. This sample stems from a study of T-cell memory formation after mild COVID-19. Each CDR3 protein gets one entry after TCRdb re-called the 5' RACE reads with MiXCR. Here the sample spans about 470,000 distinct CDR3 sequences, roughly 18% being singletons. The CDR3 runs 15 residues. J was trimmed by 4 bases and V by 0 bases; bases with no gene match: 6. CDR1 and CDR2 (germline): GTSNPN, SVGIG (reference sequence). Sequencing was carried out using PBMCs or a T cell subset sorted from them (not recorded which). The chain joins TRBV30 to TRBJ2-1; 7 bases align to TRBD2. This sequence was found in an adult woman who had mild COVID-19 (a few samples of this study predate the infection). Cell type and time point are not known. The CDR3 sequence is CAWSVRGVSYNEQFF. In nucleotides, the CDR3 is TGTGCCTGGAGTGTACGGGGGGTCAGTTACAATGAGCAGTTCTTC. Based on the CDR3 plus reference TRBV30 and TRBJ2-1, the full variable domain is SQTIHQWPATLVQPVGSPLSLECTVEGTSNPNLYWYRQAAGRGLQLLFYSVGIGQISSEVPQNLSASRPQDRQFILSSKKLLLSDSGFYLCAWSVRGVSYNEQFFGPGTRLTVL.